Listed below are T cell receptor beta chains from one sample, sequenced in a study of cytomegalovirus exposure and HLA in healthy donors. Measured with immunoSEQ multiplex PCR; TCRdb has only the in-frame clones, and not every one. The data contain around 70,000 clones, roughly 82% of them singletons. The sample was PBMCs. All receptors derive from a male donor in good health and CMV-seropositive. The CDR3 runs from the conserved cysteine through the conserved F or W. The D gene is left open where the match is weak. Clone size is given for some rows only: seen once, a few or many times, or a class if the clone is expanded.

v_call,j_call,d_call,clone_size,cdr3_aa,cdr3_nt
TRBV5-5,TRBJ2-3,TRBD1,-,CASSLQGYSTDTQYF,TGTGCCAGCAGCTTACAGGGGTACAGCACAGATACGCAGTATTTT
TRBV25-1,TRBJ1-4,TRBD1,-,CASSDRGQGVTNEKLFF,TGTGCCAGCAGTGACCGCGGACAGGGGGTGACTAATGAAAAACTGTTTTTT
TRBV30,TRBJ2-7,-,-,CAWGLTDGKQYF,TGTGCCTGGGGACTTACAGACGGTAAGCAGTACTTC
TRBV6-6,TRBJ1-4,TRBD1,-,CASSPEGALGEKLFF,TGTGCCAGCAGTCCTGAGGGGGCGCTAGGGGAAAAACTGTTTTTT
TRBV4-1,TRBJ2-1,TRBD2,-,CASRVAGGPNEQFF,TGCGCCAGCAGAGTAGCGGGGGGGCCGAATGAGCAGTTCTTC
TRBV6-5,TRBJ2-1,-,-,CASSGAGEQFF,TGTGCCAGCAGCGGGGCAGGGGAACAGTTCTTC
TRBV7-2,TRBJ2-7,TRBD2,-,CASSLERGARYEQYF,TGTGCCAGCAGCCTGGAGCGGGGGGCAAGATACGAGCAGTACTTC
TRBV28,TRBJ1-6,-,-,CASSFMTNSPLHF,TGTGCCAGCAGTTTTATGACAAATTCACCCCTCCACTTT
TRBV11-3,TRBJ2-2,-,-,CASSLEGAGELFF,TGTGCCAGCAGCTTAGAAGGGGCCGGGGAGCTGTTTTTT
TRBV7-8,TRBJ2-3,TRBD1,few,CASIGNDRGSTDTPYF,TGTGCCAGCATCGGCAACGACAGGGGGTCCACAGATACGCCGTATTTT
TRBV7-6,TRBJ1-5,TRBD1,-,CASSLGTVATGPQHF,TGTGCCAGCAGCCTAGGGACAGTGGCAACGGGGCCCCAGCATTTT
TRBV7-2,TRBJ2-3,TRBD2,-,CASSHPAGGAVEAQYF,TGTGCCAGCAGCCACCCCGCGGGGGGGGCTGTTGAGGCGCAGTATTTT
TRBV28,TRBJ1-2,TRBD1,-,CASSFNSRDRGTYGYTF,TGTGCCAGCAGTTTTAACAGCCGGGACAGGGGTACCTATGGCTACACCTTC
TRBV27,TRBJ2-7,TRBD2,-,CASSSGTRDSYEQYF,TGTGCCAGCAGTTCCGGGACTAGAGACTCCTACGAGCAGTACTTC
TRBV10-2,TRBJ1-4,-,-,CASSETGLNEKLFF,TGCGCCAGCAGCGAAACAGGGCTTAATGAAAAACTGTTTTTT
TRBV18,TRBJ1-1,TRBD1,-,CASSSIPGQGADTEAFF,TGTGCCAGCTCATCTATTCCGGGACAGGGGGCAGACACTGAAGCTTTCTTT
TRBV9,TRBJ2-5,-,-,CASSDSPETQYF,TGTGCCAGCAGCGATAGTCCAGAGACCCAGTACTTC
TRBV15,TRBJ2-3,TRBD2,-,CATSPGGLAGISTDTQYF,TGTGCCACCAGCCCCGGCGGACTAGCGGGTATTAGCACAGATACGCAGTATTTT
TRBV7-3,TRBJ2-1,TRBD2,-,CASSPKLAGINEQFF,TGTGCCAGCAGCCCCAAACTAGCGGGCATAAATGAGCAGTTCTTC
TRBV6-5,TRBJ1-1,TRBD1,-,CASRGQGEAFF,TGTGCCAGCAGAGGACAGGGTGAAGCTTTCTTT
TRBV7-9,TRBJ2-1,TRBD2,-,CASIKGLAGGRSYNEQFF,TGTGCCAGCATCAAGGGACTAGCGGGGGGGCGGTCCTACAATGAGCAGTTCTTC
TRBV5-4,TRBJ2-3,-,-,CASSLGSRTDTQYF,TGTGCCAGCAGCTTGGGAAGCCGCACAGATACGCAGTATTTT
TRBV29-1,TRBJ1-2,-,-,CSATIAYGYTF,TGCAGTGCCACAATCGCCTATGGCTACACCTTC
TRBV11-2,TRBJ2-5,-,-,CASSPRGLGTQYF,TGTGCCAGCAGCCCCCGCGGCCTTGGGACCCAGTACTTC
TRBV5-4,TRBJ1-5,TRBD1,-,CASSSGQGGQPQHF,TGTGCCAGCAGCTCCGGACAGGGAGGGCAGCCCCAGCATTTT
TRBV7-9,TRBJ2-7,-,-,CASSWPGAHEQYF,TGTGCCAGCAGCTGGCCAGGGGCCCACGAGCAGTACTTC
TRBV6-1,TRBJ1-2,-,-,CASSTPGGYGYTF,TGTGCCAGCAGTACTCCGGGGGGATATGGCTACACCTTC
TRBV7-3,TRBJ2-5,TRBD2,-,CASSLAGGLETQYF,TGTGCCAGCAGCTTGGCGGGAGGGCTTGAGACCCAGTACTTC
TRBV4-3,TRBJ2-1,-,few,CASSQDLVQIRGYNEQFF,TGCGCCAGCAGCCAAGATCTGGTGCAGATAAGGGGCTACAATGAGCAGTTCTTC